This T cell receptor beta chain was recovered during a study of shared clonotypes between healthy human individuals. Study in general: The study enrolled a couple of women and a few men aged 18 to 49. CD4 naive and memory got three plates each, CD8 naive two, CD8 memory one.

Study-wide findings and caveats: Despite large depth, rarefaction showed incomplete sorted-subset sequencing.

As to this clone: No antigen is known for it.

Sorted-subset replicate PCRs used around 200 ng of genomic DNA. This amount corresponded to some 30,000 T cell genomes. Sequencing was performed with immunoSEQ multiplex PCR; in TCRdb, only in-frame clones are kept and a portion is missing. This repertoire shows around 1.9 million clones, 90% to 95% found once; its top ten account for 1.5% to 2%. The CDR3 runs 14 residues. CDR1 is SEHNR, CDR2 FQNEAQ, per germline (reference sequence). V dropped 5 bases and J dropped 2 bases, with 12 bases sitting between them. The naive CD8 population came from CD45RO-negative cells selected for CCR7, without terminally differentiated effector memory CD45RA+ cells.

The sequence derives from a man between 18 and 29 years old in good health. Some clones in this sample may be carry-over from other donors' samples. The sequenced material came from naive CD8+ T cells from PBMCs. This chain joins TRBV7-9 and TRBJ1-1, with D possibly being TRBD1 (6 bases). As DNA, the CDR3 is TGTGCCAGCAGCACCCCCAGGGGTAACACTGAAGCTTTCTTT. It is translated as CASSTPRGNTEAFF.